This is a list of T cell receptor beta chains from one sample in a study of identical twins. TCRdb re-derived calls from the 5' RACE reads in MiXCR, one entry per CDR3 protein. This sample has more than 400,000 distinct CDR3 sequences, with roughly 15% found just once. These same records also appear under a second study, on yellow fever vaccine responses in identical twins.

What was sequenced was CD4+ T cells sorted from blood. These receptors were collected from a woman younger than 30 in good health. CDR3s include the opening cysteine and the closing phenylalanine or tryptophan. D genes are given only for firm matches. Clone size, where shown, is once, few, many, or a class for clones that have expanded.

clone_size	d_call	v_call	j_call	cdr3_aa	cdr3_nt
NA	NA	TRBV5-4	TRBJ1-3	CASSQIGSSSGNTIYF	TGTGCCAGCAGCCAAATCGGATCCTCCTCTGGAAACACCATATATTTT
few	NA	TRBV12-3/TRBV12-4	TRBJ1-4	CASSPLGPNEKLFF	TGTGCCAGCAGCCCTTTGGGGCCTAATGAAAAACTGTTTTTT
NA	NA	TRBV7-8	TRBJ1-2	CASSFSRVISGGYTF	TGTGCCAGCAGCTTCTCCAGGGTGATTTCGGGAGGCTACACCTTC
few	NA	TRBV2	TRBJ2-5	CATQDGNQETQYF	TGTGCCACCCAGGACGGGAACCAAGAGACCCAGTACTTC
NA	TRBD2	TRBV5-1	TRBJ2-1	CASSLVLAGGYYNEQFF	TGCGCCAGCAGCTTGGTCCTAGCGGGAGGCTACTACAATGAGCAGTTCTTC
NA	NA	TRBV6-1	TRBJ2-3	CASSELVDRIFDTQYF	TGTGCCAGCAGCGAATTAGTGGACCGGATTTTTGATACGCAGTATTTT
NA	TRBD2	TRBV5-1	TRBJ2-1	CASSLWGLPPTEQFF	TGCGCCAGCAGTCTCTGGGGACTACCCCCCACTGAGCAGTTCTTC
NA	NA	TRBV7-2	TRBJ2-1	CASSTPQRFNEQFF	TGTGCCAGCAGCACGCCTCAGCGGTTCAATGAGCAGTTCTTC
NA	NA	TRBV4-1	TRBJ2-3	CASSQEGTGGDTQYF	TGCGCCAGCAGCCAAGAAGGGACTGGAGGGGATACGCAGTATTTT
NA	NA	TRBV14	TRBJ2-5	CASTLPRAGFGKTQYF	TGTGCCAGCACCCTCCCAAGGGCAGGGTTTGGAAAGACCCAGTACTTC
few	TRBD2	TRBV29-1	TRBJ2-3	CSVSGRLSDTQYF	TGCAGCGTTAGCGGGAGATTGTCAGATACGCAGTATTTT
NA	TRBD2	TRBV29-1	TRBJ2-5	CSVGITSWGGETQYF	TGCAGCGTTGGGATTACCTCCTGGGGGGGGGAGACCCAGTACTTC
few	TRBD2	TRBV29-1	TRBJ2-7	CSVVLSGASYEQYF	TGCAGCGTTGTCTTGAGCGGGGCGTCCTACGAGCAGTACTTC
NA	TRBD1	TRBV28	TRBJ2-1	CASSFLQGAYNEQFF	TGTGCCAGCAGTTTCCTACAGGGGGCTTACAATGAGCAGTTCTTC
few	TRBD2	TRBV4-1	TRBJ2-1	CASSSGPLAGAEEQFF	TGCGCCAGCAGCTCCGGTCCGCTAGCGGGGGCTGAAGAGCAGTTCTTC
few	NA	TRBV7-3	TRBJ2-3	CASSQLSDTDTQYF	TGTGCCAGCAGCCAACTATCGGATACAGATACGCAGTATTTT